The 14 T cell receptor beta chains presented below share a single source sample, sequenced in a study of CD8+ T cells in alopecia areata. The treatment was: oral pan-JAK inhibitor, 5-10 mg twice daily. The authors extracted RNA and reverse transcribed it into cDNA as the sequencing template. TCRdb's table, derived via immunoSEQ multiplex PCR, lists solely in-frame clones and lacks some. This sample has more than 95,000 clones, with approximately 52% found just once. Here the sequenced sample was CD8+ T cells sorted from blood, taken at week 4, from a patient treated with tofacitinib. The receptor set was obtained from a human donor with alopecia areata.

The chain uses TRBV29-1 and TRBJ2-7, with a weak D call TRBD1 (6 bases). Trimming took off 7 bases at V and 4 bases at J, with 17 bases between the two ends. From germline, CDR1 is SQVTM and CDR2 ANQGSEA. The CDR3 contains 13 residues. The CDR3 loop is CSATPGTKYEQYF. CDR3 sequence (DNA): TGCAGCGCAACCCCGGGGACAAAATACGAGCAGTACTTC.

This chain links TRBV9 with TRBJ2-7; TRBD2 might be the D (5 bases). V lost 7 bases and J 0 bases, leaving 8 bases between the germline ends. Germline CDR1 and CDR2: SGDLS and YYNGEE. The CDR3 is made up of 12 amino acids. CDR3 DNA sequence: TGTGCCAGCGGGAGCAGCTCCTACGAGCAGTACTTC. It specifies CASGSSSYEQYF.

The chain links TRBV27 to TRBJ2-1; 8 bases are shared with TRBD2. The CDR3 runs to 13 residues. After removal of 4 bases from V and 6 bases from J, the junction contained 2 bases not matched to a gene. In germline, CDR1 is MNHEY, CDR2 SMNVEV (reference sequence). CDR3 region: CASSSGGVNEQFF. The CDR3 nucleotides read TGTGCCAGCAGTTCGGGGGGGGTCAATGAGCAGTTCTTC.

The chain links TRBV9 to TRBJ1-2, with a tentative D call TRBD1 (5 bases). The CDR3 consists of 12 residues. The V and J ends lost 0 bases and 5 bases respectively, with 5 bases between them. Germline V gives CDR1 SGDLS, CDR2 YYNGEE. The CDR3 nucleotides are TGTGCCAGCAGCGTAGGGGGGTATGGCTACACCTTC. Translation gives CASSVGGYGYTF.

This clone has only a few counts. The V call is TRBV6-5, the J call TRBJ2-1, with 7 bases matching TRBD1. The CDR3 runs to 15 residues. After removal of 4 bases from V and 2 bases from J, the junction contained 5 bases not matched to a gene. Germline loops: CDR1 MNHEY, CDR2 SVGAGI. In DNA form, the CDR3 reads TGTGCCAGCAGTTCCTCCGGGACAGCCTACAATGAGCAGTTCTTC. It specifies CASSSSGTAYNEQFF.

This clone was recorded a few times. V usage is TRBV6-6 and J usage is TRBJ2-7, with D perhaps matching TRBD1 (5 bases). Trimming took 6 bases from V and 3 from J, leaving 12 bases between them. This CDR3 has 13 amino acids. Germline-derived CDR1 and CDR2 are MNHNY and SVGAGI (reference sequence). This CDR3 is CASSPPQGYEQYF. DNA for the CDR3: TGTGCCAGCAGCCCCCCCCAGGGCTACGAGCAGTACTTC.

CDR3 sequence: CASSMTQGGGANVLTF. As DNA, the CDR3 is TGTGCCAGTAGTATGACTCAGGGTGGTGGGGCCAACGTCCTGACTTTC. The chain has TRBV19 and TRBJ2-6, with D perhaps matching TRBD1 (5 bases). The CDR3 extends over 16 amino acids. Germline-derived CDR1 and CDR2 are LNHDA and SQIVND (reference sequence). V was clipped by 3 bases and J by 3 bases, with 12 bases between them.

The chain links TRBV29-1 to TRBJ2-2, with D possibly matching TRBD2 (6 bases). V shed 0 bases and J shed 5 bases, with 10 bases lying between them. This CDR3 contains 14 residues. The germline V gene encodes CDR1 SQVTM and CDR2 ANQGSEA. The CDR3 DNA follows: TGCAGCGTTGAAGATCCGGCGGGGACCGGGGAGCTGTTTTTT. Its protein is CSVEDPAGTGELFF.

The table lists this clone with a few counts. CDR3: CSVVVPGVFSNQPQHF. CDR3 coding DNA: TGCAGCGTTGTAGTACCTGGCGTCTTTAGCAATCAGCCCCAGCATTTT. The chain carries TRBV29-1 and TRBJ1-5; the D is unclear. Germline loops: CDR1 SQVTM, CDR2 ANQGSEA. The CDR3 sequence is 16 residues long. Trimming pared 4 bases from V and 0 bases from J, leaving 16 bases between.

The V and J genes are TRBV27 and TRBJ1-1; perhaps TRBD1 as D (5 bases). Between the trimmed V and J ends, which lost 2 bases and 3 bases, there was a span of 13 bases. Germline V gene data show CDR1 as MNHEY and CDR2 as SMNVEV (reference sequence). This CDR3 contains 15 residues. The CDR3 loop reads CASSLQGLGDTEAFF. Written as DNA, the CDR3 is TGTGCCAGCAGTTTACAGGGCCTGGGTGACACTGAAGCTTTCTTT.

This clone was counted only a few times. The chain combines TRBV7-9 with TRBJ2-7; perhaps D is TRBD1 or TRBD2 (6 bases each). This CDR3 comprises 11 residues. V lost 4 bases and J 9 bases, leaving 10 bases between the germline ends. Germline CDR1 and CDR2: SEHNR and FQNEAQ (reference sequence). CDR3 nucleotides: TGTGCCAGCAGCTCAGGAGGGGGGCAGTACTTC. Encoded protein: CASSSGGGQYF.

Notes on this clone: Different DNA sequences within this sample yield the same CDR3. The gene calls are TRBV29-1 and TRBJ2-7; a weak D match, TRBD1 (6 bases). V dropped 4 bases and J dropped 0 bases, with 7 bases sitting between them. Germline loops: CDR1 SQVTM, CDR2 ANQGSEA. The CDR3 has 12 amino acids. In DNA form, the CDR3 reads TGCAGCGTTGGGGACAACTCCTACGAGCAGTACTTC. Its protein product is CSVGDNSYEQYF.

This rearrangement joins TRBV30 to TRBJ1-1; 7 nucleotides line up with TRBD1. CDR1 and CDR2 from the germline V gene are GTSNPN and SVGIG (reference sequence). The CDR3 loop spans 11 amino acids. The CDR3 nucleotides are TGTGCTACGGGACAGACGAATGAAGCTTTCTTT. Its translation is CATGQTNEAFF.

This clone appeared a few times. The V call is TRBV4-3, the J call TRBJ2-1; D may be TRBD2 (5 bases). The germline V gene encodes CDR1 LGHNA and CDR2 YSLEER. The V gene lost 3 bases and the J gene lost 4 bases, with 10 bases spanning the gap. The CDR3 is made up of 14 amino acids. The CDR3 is CASSQRGPYNEQFF. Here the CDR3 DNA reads TGCGCCAGCAGCCAGCGAGGGCCTTACAATGAGCAGTTCTTC.